This TCR beta chain was profiled in a study of CD8+CD57+ T cells in acquired aplastic anemia. Germline V CDR1 and CDR2: SGHRS, YFSETQ. V was trimmed by 4 bases and J by 5 bases, leaving 21 bases between them. This CDR3 has 16 residues. Patients chosen for sequencing had CD8+CD57+ cells that had expanded, as shown by flow cytometry. Genomic DNA served as template for TCR beta VDJ and CDR3 profiling. One entry per CDR3 protein results from TCRdb running MiXCR on the reads. The sample shows 200,000 to 250,000 distinct CDR3 sequences, about half of them seen only once. Sequencing was performed on sorted CD4+, CD8+, or CD8+CD57+ T cells (not recorded which) from PBMCs. The chain uses TRBV5-1 and TRBJ1-2; a weak D match, TRBD1 (6 bases). The TCR comes from a human donor with aplastic anemia. The DNA of the CDR3 is TGCGCCAGCAGCCCTGATGGAGGGGGGGAGTCTTATGGCTACACCTTC. Protein sequence: CASSPDGGGESYGYTF.